The 31 T cell receptor beta chains below come from one sample, sequenced in a study of T cell repertoires in cytomegalovirus infection. These receptors have no known antigen. TCRdb analysed the reads with MiXCR anew, one entry per CDR3 protein. The sample lists roughly 860,000 distinct CDR3 sequences, roughly 33% occurring once. Sequencing used cultured CD8+ T cells from PBMCs, obtained from culture after CMV antigen stimulation. Receptor source: a human donor in good health (CMV status not recorded). Some clones in this sample may be carry-over from other donors' samples.

The chain has TRBV7-4 and TRBJ2-1; D possibly corresponds to TRBD1 (6 bases). Germline V CDR1 and CDR2: SGHVT, SQSDAQ. The V end was cut by 5 bases, the J end by 14 bases, with 16 bases between. CDR3 length: 12 amino acids. CDR3 amino acids: CASSASGTPEFF. CDR3 bases: TGTGCCAGCAGCGCCTCCGGGACACCCGAGTTCTTC. Together with reference TRBV7-4 and TRBJ2-1, the CDR3 gives the full variable domain: GAGVSQSPRYKVAKRGRDVALRCDSISGHVTLYWYRQTLGQGSEVLTYSQSDAQRDKSGRPSGRFSAERPERSVSTLKIQRTEQGDSAVYLCASSASGTPEFFGPGTRLTVL.

The sample holds a few counts of this clonotype. J is TRBJ2-7 and V is TRBV7-2, with D uncertain. Per the germline V gene, CDR1 is SGHTA and CDR2 is FQGNSA. V was cut by 5 bases and J by 3 bases, with 11 bases left in between. The CDR3 length is 13 residues. The CDR3 region has the DNA TGTGCCAGCAGCCAAGGTCCGTACTACGAGCAGTACGTC. It is translated as CASSQGPYYEQYV.

The J gene is TRBJ2-1, the V gene TRBV7-3; 8 bases line up with TRBD2. The germline gives CDR1 SGHTA, CDR2 FQGTGA. V was pared by 5 bases and J by 5 bases, with 8 bases of the junction left unmatched. This CDR3 comprises 15 residues. The CDR3 nucleotides are TGTGCCAGCAGCCCTAGCGGGTCTGGGAACAATGAGCAGTTCTTC. This sequence encodes CASSPSGSGNNEQFF.

This clonotype came up a few times. This chain uses TRBV4-1 with TRBJ2-3, with D tentatively TRBD2 (6 bases). The germline V and J ends were trimmed by 4 bases and 6 bases, with 20 bases remaining between them. The CDR3 is 16 amino acids. CDR1 MGHRA and CDR2 YSYEKL come from the germline V gene. CDR3 sequence reads: CASSRPGTPGRDTQYF. The DNA of the CDR3 is TGCGCCAGCAGCCGTCCTGGGACTCCGGGAAGGGATACGCAGTATTTT.

The rearrangement links TRBV6-1 to TRBJ1-2, with TRBD1 matching over 7 bases. Germline V CDR1 and CDR2: MNHNS, SASEGT. V lost 4 bases and J lost 3; bases outside the gene matches: 5. The CDR3 consists of 14 residues. The CDR3 region has the DNA TGTGCCAGCAGTGCGGCGCAGGGGGACTATGGCTACACCTTC. It yields the protein CASSAAQGDYGYTF.

This clonotype was observed a few times. The chain uses TRBV11-1 and TRBJ2-1; 7 bases fit TRBD2. Per the germline V gene, CDR1 is SGHAT and CDR2 is FQDESV (reference sequence). The CDR3 covers 14 residues. Trimming removed 5 bases from V and 5 bases from J; junction bases left unmatched: 6. CDR3 bases: TGTGCCAGCAGCCCCCGGGAGGATCACAATGAGCAGTTCTTC. Amino acid sequence: CASSPREDHNEQFF.

The chain couples TRBV27 to TRBJ1-2; 7 bases are a match to TRBD1. Germline CDR1 and CDR2: MNHEY and SMNVEV (reference sequence). Trimming took 0 bases from V and 8 from J; bases not matched to a gene: 12. The CDR3 consists of 16 residues. The CDR3 reads CASSLSPDRANAGYTF. In DNA form, the CDR3 reads TGTGCCAGCAGTTTATCCCCCGACAGGGCCAACGCCGGCTACACCTTC.

This clonotype was detected only a few times. The gene calls are TRBV6-2 or TRBV6-3 and TRBJ1-5; 9 nucleotides match TRBD1. The CDR3 runs to 18 residues. V lost 2 bases, J lost 1 base, and 9 bases stayed unmatched. The germline V gene has CDR1 MNHEY and CDR2 SVGEGT. CDR3 coding DNA: TGTGCCAGCAGTTACAGTCCCGGGACAGGGTTCAGCAATCAGCCCCAGCATTTT. Protein: CASSYSPGTGFSNQPQHF.

The chain links TRBV7-6 to TRBJ1-1, with D perhaps TRBD1 (5 bases). V was cut by 5 bases and J by 1 base, with 14 bases left in between. Germline V gives CDR1 SGHVS, CDR2 FNYEAQ. The CDR3 contains 15 residues. CDR3 bases: TGTGCCAGCAGCCCGGGGGGGTATGGGAACACTGAAGCTTTCTTT. Translation: CASSPGGYGNTEAFF.

This clonotype appeared a few times. The chain is built from TRBV28 and TRBJ2-1; 7 nucleotides match TRBD1. J gave up 8 bases and V 3 bases, and 10 bases lay outside the gene matches. This CDR3 has 15 amino acids. Germline loops: CDR1 MDHEN, CDR2 SYDVKM. The CDR3 region is CASSFLQGSSDEQFF. CDR3 bases: TGTGCCAGCAGTTTCCTACAGGGGAGCAGCGATGAGCAGTTCTTC.

This clonotype appeared a few times. The chain couples TRBV5-4 to TRBJ2-3; D is possibly TRBD1 (7 bases). This CDR3 region has 16 residues. CDR1 is SGHNT and CDR2 is YYREEE in the germline V gene (reference sequence). V was shortened by 0 bases and J by 6 bases, with 17 bases between the two germline ends. The CDR3 nucleotides are TGTGCCAGCAGCTTGGCCGGAGGGGGCGCTTCCGATACGCAGTATTTT. Translated: CASSLAGGGASDTQYF.

The V and J genes are TRBV7-9 and TRBJ2-2; D unresolved. The CDR3 is 13 residues long. Trimming left V 0 bases short and J 11 bases short, with 10 bases between. Germline CDR1 and CDR2: SEHNR and FQNEAQ (reference sequence). CDR3 in DNA: TGTGCCAGCAGCTTAGCAGAGGCTCCTGAGCTGTTTTTT. Translation gives CASSLAEAPELFF.

With regard to this clonotype: Relative to the germline gene, one junction end is altered; a read error may explain this. The gene calls are TRBV12-3 or TRBV12-4 and TRBJ2-5, with TRBD2 as a possible D gene (5 bases). This CDR3 is 17 amino acids long. The CDR3 bases are TGTGGCAGCAGTTCTTCCCCCTCACTAGTTCCCGTCGAGACCCAGTACTTC. Translation: CGSSSSPSLVPVETQYF.

This chain joins TRBV11-2 and TRBJ2-4, with D possibly matching TRBD2 (6 bases). The CDR3 is made up of 16 amino acids. The V gene's germline CDR1 is SGHAT and CDR2 FQNNGV. Trimming took off 2 bases at V and 7 bases at J, with 18 bases between the two ends. CDR3 bases: TGTGCCAGCAGCTTAATCGCCGGGACGGGGGAGAACATTCAGTACTTC. Amino acid sequence: CASSLIAGTGENIQYF. The full variable domain, with the rest looked up from reference TRBV11-2 and TRBJ2-4, is EAGVAQSPRYKIIEKRQSVAFWCNPISGHATLYWYQQILGQGPKLLIQFQNNGVVDDSQLPKDRFSAERLKGVDSTLKIQPAKLEDSAVYLCASSLIAGTGENIQYFGAGTRLSVL.

Note on this clonotype: A much bigger clone sits one base away, suggesting this may be a read error. The chain is built from TRBV6-5 and TRBJ2-1, with D maybe TRBD2 (5 bases). In germline, CDR1 is MNHEY, CDR2 SVGAGI. V was trimmed by 8 bases and J by 5 bases, leaving 16 bases between them. The CDR3 extends over 14 amino acids. Here the CDR3 reads CASGLLRTHNEQFF. CDR3 sequence (DNA): TGTGCCAGCGGACTGCTTCGTACCCACAATGAGCAGTTCTTC.

This clonotype was seen more than once but under ten times. This chain uses TRBV28 with TRBJ1-4; D is unresolved. V lost 2 bases and J lost 10, with 17 bases in between. Germline CDR1 MDHEN, CDR2 SYDVKM. The CDR3 has 15 residues. DNA for the CDR3: TGTGCCAGCAGTTTAAACGATGGGCGGGATGGAAAACTGTTTTTT. Amino acid sequence: CASSLNDGRDGKLFF.

The chain has TRBV6-1 and TRBJ2-7; no definite D call. The CDR3 extends over 15 amino acids. V was trimmed by 1 base and J by 0 bases, leaving 10 bases between them. CDR1 is MNHNS, CDR2 SASEGT, per germline. In DNA form, the CDR3 reads TGTGCCAGCAGTGAAGAAATCGTGAGCTCCTACGAGCAGTACGTC. It specifies CASSEEIVSSYEQYV.

The chain combines TRBV19 with TRBJ1-1, with D hard to call. V shed 0 bases and J shed 0 bases, with 8 bases lying between them. Germline CDR1 is LNHDA and CDR2 is SQIVND (reference sequence). This CDR3 is 15 amino acids long. CDR3 sequence reads: CASSIDRYMNTEAFF. The DNA of the CDR3 is TGTGCCAGTAGTATAGACAGATACATGAACACTGAAGCTTTCTTT.

The chain couples TRBV12-3 or TRBV12-4 to TRBJ1-2; tentative D call: TRBD1 (5 bases). CDR3 length: 16 amino acids. Trimming cost V 4 bases and J 2 bases, with 17 bases left between them. The CDR3 DNA reads as TGTGCCAGCAGTTCCTTCAGACAGCTATCAAACTATGGCTACACCTTC. Its translation is CASSSFRQLSNYGYTF.

This clonotype was recorded a few times. CDR3 coding DNA: TGTGCCAGCAGGGCCCGCTGGGCGGGGGGGACCTCGGGATCGGAGGATACGCAGTATTTT. It specifies CASRARWAGGTSGSEDTQYF. The rearrangement uses TRBV2 and TRBJ2-3; TRBD2 aligns across 9 bases. This CDR3 region has 20 residues. With 6 bases clipped from V and 6 bases from J, the junction kept 25 bases outside the gene matches. Germline V gene sequence: CDR1 SNHLY, CDR2 FYNNEI. Full variable domain (rest looked up from reference TRBV2 and TRBJ2-3): EPEVTQTPSHQVTQMGQEVILRCVPISNHLYFYWYRQILGQKVEFLVSFYNNEISEKSEIFDDQFSVERPDGSNFTLKIRSTKLEDSAMYFCASRARWAGGTSGSEDTQYFGPGTRLTVL.

The chain links TRBV4-3 to TRBJ2-7; 14 bases match TRBD2. This CDR3 is 17 amino acids long. The V and J ends lost 7 bases and 4 bases, in that order; junction bases with no gene match: 12. Germline values: CDR1 LGHNA, CDR2 YSLEER. The CDR3 reads CASTEGLAGASIYEQYF. CDR3 DNA sequence: TGCGCCAGCACCGAGGGACTAGCGGGGGCCTCGATATACGAGCAGTACTTC.

This clonotype was counted a few times. In nucleotides, the CDR3 is TGTGCCAGCAGCCAGGTTAGGGTTATGAACACTGAAGCTTTCTTT. Protein: CASSQVRVMNTEAFF. The rearrangement joins TRBV14 to TRBJ1-1; the D is unclear. Germline CDR1 is SGHDN and CDR2 is FVKESK. The V gene lost 3 bases and the J gene lost 0 bases, with 11 bases spanning the gap. The CDR3 extends over 15 amino acids.

The V gene is TRBV13, the J gene TRBJ2-1; the D is unclear. Germline V lookup: CDR1 PRHDT, CDR2 FYEKMQ (reference sequence). The CDR3 spans 14 residues. With 8 bases removed from V and 0 bases from J, the gap between germline ends came to 11 bases. CDR3 sequence: CASYGRNSYNEQFF. DNA for the CDR3: TGTGCCAGCTACGGGCGGAACTCCTACAATGAGCAGTTCTTC.

The CDR3 nucleotides are TGTGCCAGCAGCTTCGGGACAGGGGTACCCATGAACACTGAAGCTTTCTTT. This encodes CASSFGTGVPMNTEAFF. J is TRBJ1-1 and V is TRBV7-6; TRBD1 matches 10 bases. V lost 3 bases to trimming and J lost 0 bases; unmatched junction nucleotides: 7. Germline CDR1 and CDR2: SGHVS and FNYEAQ. The CDR3 runs to 17 residues.

This clonotype has ten or more counts. The chain uses TRBV6-5 and TRBJ2-3; 8 positions agree with TRBD2. CDR1 is MNHEY and CDR2 is SVGAGI in the germline V gene. V was pared by 4 bases and J by 2 bases, with 2 bases of the junction left unmatched. The CDR3 extends over 14 amino acids. The CDR3 nucleotides read TGTGCCAGCAGTTTTAGCGGGGCCACAGATACGCAGTATTTT. Protein: CASSFSGATDTQYF.

This clonotype has just a few counts. The V gene is TRBV7-4, the J gene TRBJ2-1; TRBD2 matches 9 bases. V shed 4 bases and J 4 bases; nucleotides not matched to a gene: 8. The CDR3 extends over 16 amino acids. Germline CDR1 reads SGHVT; CDR2 reads SQSDAQ. The chain's CDR3 is CASSSVAGALYNEQFF. The DNA of the CDR3 is TGTGCCAGCAGCTCCGTAGCGGGGGCCCTTTACAATGAGCAGTTCTTC.

This clonotype was picked up many times. A junction end diverges from the germline sequence, so it may reflect a read error. The chain carries TRBV12-3 or TRBV12-4 and TRBJ1-2, with D hard to call. CDR3 length equals 12 residues. The chain's CDR3 is CASSLGTYGYTF. CDR3 DNA: TGTGCCAGCAGCTTAGGCACCTATGGCTACACCTTC.

The chain recombines TRBV27 with TRBJ1-4; D is undetermined. There are 14 residues in the CDR3. CDR1 is MNHEY, CDR2 SMNVEV, per germline (reference sequence). Trimming took 6 bases from V and 8 from J, leaving 16 bases between them. CDR3: CASSSGVLGEKLFF. CDR3 coding DNA: TGTGCCAGCAGCAGTGGAGTCCTGGGGGAAAAACTGTTTTTT.

This chain connects TRBV3-1 to TRBJ2-1, with TRBD1 matching 7 bases. From germline, CDR1 is LGHDT and CDR2 YNNKEL (reference sequence). This CDR3 spans 17 amino acids. The junction had 13 bases not matched to a gene; V was cut back by 3 bases and J by 5 bases. This chain's CDR3 is CASSHSLTGKNNNEQFF. CDR3 bases: TGTGCCAGCAGCCACTCTTTGACAGGGAAAAATAACAATGAGCAGTTCTTC.

This clonotype was counted at least ten times. V is TRBV7-9 and J is TRBJ2-3, with a possible D match to TRBD1 (5 bases). Trimming removed 0 bases at V and 5 bases at J, with 9 bases between. Per germline, CDR1 SEHNR and CDR2 FQNEAQ (reference sequence). This CDR3 spans 14 amino acids. As DNA, the CDR3 is TGTGCCAGCAGCTTAGCAAGGGGTGAAGATACGCAGTATTTT. Amino acids: CASSLARGEDTQYF. The whole variable domain, filled in from reference TRBV7-9 and TRBJ2-3, reads DTGVSQNPRHKITKRGQNVTFRCDPISEHNRLYWYRQTLGQGPEFLTYFQNEAQLEKSRLLSDRFSAERPKGSFSTLEIQRTEQGDSAMYLCASSLARGEDTQYFGPGTRLTVL.

This chain uses TRBV10-3 with TRBJ2-3, with 9 bases aligning to TRBD2. Germline V gives CDR1 ENHRY, CDR2 SYGVKD. Trimming at V came to 3 bases and at J to 0 bases, leaving 10 bases not matched to a gene. This CDR3 has 18 residues. DNA of the CDR3: TGTGCCATCAGTGAAGGAAGCGGGGGGCCCCTTAGCACAGATACGCAGTATTTT. Protein: CAISEGSGGPLSTDTQYF.